Shown below are 18 T cell receptor beta chains from a single sample sequenced in a study of blood T cell repertoires in COVID-19. The data were produced by immunoSEQ multiplex PCR, yet TCRdb's version contains in-frame clones alone and is incomplete. The sample consists of roughly 59,000 clones, 65% to 80% of them appearing once. Sequences were obtained from peripheral blood. The receptors shown here come from a human donor in a cohort sampled during active COVID-19.

The table lists this clone with a few counts. The chain has TRBV6-5 and TRBJ2-7; 8 nucleotides agree with TRBD1. There are 15 residues in the CDR3. Germline-derived CDR1 and CDR2 are MNHEY and SVGAGI. The J segment lost 3 bases and the V segment lost 6 bases, leaving 10 bases of the junction unmatched. Here the CDR3 reads CASRRDRQQGYEQYF. CDR3 DNA: TGTGCCAGCAGGCGGGACAGGCAGCAAGGCTACGAGCAGTACTTC.

V is TRBV4-3 and J is TRBJ2-1, with D hard to call. Trimming removed 1 base at V and 4 bases at J, with 17 bases between. The CDR3 extends over 17 amino acids. CDR1 is LGHNA, CDR2 YSLEER, per germline. CDR3 nucleotides: TGCGCCAGCAGCCAAGGAAAGAGGAACGGATTGTACAATGAGCAGTTCTTC. It is translated as CASSQGKRNGLYNEQFF.

The genes are TRBV7-5 and TRBJ1-6. TRBV7-5 is a listed pseudogene. The CDR3 length is 16 residues. The CDR3 coding sequence is TGTGTCAGAAGCTTAGTGCAAGAGGGTCACAGCTCACCCCTCCACTTT. This sequence encodes CVRSLVQEGHSSPLHF.

The V call is TRBV7-9, the J call TRBJ2-7; no clear D. CDR1 SEHNR and CDR2 FQNEAQ come from the germline V gene (reference sequence). The CDR3 contains 12 residues. The V end lost 5 bases, the J end lost 3 bases, and 8 bases lay between the germline ends. The CDR3 protein is CASSPGYYEQYF. The DNA for the CDR3 is TGTGCCAGCAGCCCAGGTTACTACGAGCAGTACTTC.

The rearrangement uses TRBV28 and TRBJ2-3; 8 nucleotides match TRBD2. The CDR3 covers 15 residues. The germline V gene has CDR1 MDHEN and CDR2 SYDVKM. With 8 bases clipped from V and 2 bases from J, the junction kept 9 bases outside the gene matches. The CDR3 is CASGILLADTDTQYF. The CDR3, as DNA: TGTGCCAGCGGAATCCTACTAGCGGACACAGATACGCAGTATTTT. Together with reference TRBV28 and TRBJ2-3, the CDR3 gives the full variable domain: DVKVTQSSRYLVKRTGEKVFLECVQDMDHENMFWYRQDPGLGLRLIYFSYDVKMKEKGDIPEGYSVSREKKERFSLILESASTNQTSMYLCASGILLADTDTQYFGPGTRLTVL.

This chain connects TRBV5-4 to TRBJ1-2, with TRBD1 matching over 9 bases. Per the germline V gene, CDR1 is SGHNT and CDR2 is YYREEE (reference sequence). This CDR3 region has 13 residues. The junction had 2 bases not matched to a gene; V was cut back by 0 bases and J by 8 bases. CDR3 bases: TGTGCCAGCAGCTTGGACAGGGGGCAAGGCTACACCTTC. This translates into CASSLDRGQGYTF. The whole variable domain, filled in from reference TRBV5-4 and TRBJ1-2, reads ETGVTQSPTHLIKTRGQQVTLRCSSQSGHNTVSWYQQALGQGPQFIFQYYREEENGRGNFPPRFSGLQFPNYSSELNVNALELDDSALYLCASSLDRGQGYTFGSGTRLTVV.

Only a few counts were recorded for this clone. J is TRBJ2-3 and V is TRBV5-4, with a tentative D call TRBD2 (7 bases). V was trimmed by 4 bases and J by 2 bases, leaving 17 bases between them. CDR3 length: 16 amino acids. Germline-derived CDR1 and CDR2 are SGHNT and YYREEE (reference sequence). The CDR3 DNA reads as TGTGCCAGCAGCAAGAGGGGGGGAGGGCACACAGATACGCAGTATTTT. It codes for CASSKRGGGHTDTQYF.

This clone was detected a few times. The chain joins TRBV2 to TRBJ2-7; D ambiguous. CDR3 size: 13 residues. Trimming left V 6 bases short and J 3 bases short, with 12 bases between. Germline CDR1 is SNHLY and CDR2 is FYNNEI. The CDR3, as DNA: TGTGCCAGCAGCCTTGCGTCCTACTACGAGCAGTACTTC. Its protein is CASSLASYYEQYF.

The chain joins TRBV15 to TRBJ1-1, with D possibly matching TRBD1 (6 bases). V lost 1 base and J lost 1, with 13 bases in between. CDR1 is LNHNV, CDR2 YYDKDF, per germline (reference sequence). This CDR3 contains 16 residues. CDR3 in DNA: TGTGCCACCAGCAGAGCCAGGGGCCTTTCGAACACTGAAGCTTTCTTT. Its protein product is CATSRARGLSNTEAFF.

The chain has TRBV28 and TRBJ1-5, with 11 positions matching TRBD1. V lost 5 bases and J lost 5; bases outside the gene matches: 11. The CDR3 is 17 amino acids. The germline V gene has CDR1 MDHEN and CDR2 SYDVKM. The CDR3 sequence: CASSPTMDRGPYQPQHF. DNA of the CDR3: TGTGCCAGCAGTCCCACGATGGACAGGGGGCCCTATCAGCCCCAGCATTTT.

This rearrangement joins TRBV7-3 to TRBJ2-3; D remains ambiguous. V lost 3 bases, J lost 7 bases, and 20 bases lay in between. This CDR3 has 16 residues. Germline CDR1 reads SGHTA; CDR2 reads FQGTGA. CDR3 coding DNA: TGTGCCAGCAGCTTCGAGGCCCCCCCTAGAACGCATACGCAGTATTTT. Translated: CASSFEAPPRTHTQYF.

The count of this clone is one. This chain joins TRBV4-3 and TRBJ1-2, with 8 bases lining up with TRBD1. CDR1 and CDR2 from the germline V gene are LGHNA and YSLEER. The CDR3 spans 13 residues. Trimming took 0 bases from V and 8 from J; bases not matched to a gene: 2. CDR3 region: CASSQDRQGGYTF. The CDR3 DNA follows: TGCGCCAGCAGCCAAGATCGACAGGGGGGCTACACCTTC.

The chain combines TRBV29-1 with TRBJ2-1; no definite D call. The germline gives CDR1 SQVTM, CDR2 ANQGSEA. Trimming took off 4 bases at V and 2 bases at J, with 6 bases between the two ends. This CDR3 is built from 12 residues. CDR3 loop: CSVVSTYNEQFF. Here the CDR3 DNA reads TGCAGCGTTGTGAGTACCTACAATGAGCAGTTCTTC.

The chain combines TRBV5-1 with TRBJ2-3, with D uncertain. CDR3 length: 12 amino acids. The V end lost 4 bases, the J end lost 0 bases, and 3 bases lay between the germline ends. The germline V gene encodes CDR1 SGHRS and CDR2 YFSETQ. The CDR3 region has the DNA TGCGCCAGCAGCCTTAGCACAGATACGCAGTATTTT. Translation gives CASSLSTDTQYF.

The chain is built from TRBV15 and TRBJ1-1, with 8 nucleotides matching TRBD1. The CDR3 extends over 15 amino acids. V shed 4 bases and J 5 bases; nucleotides not matched to a gene: 9. CDR1 LNHNV and CDR2 YYDKDF come from the germline V gene (reference sequence). This CDR3 is CATSIRGQTKTEAFF. CDR3 coding DNA: TGTGCCACCAGCATCAGGGGGCAGACAAAGACTGAAGCTTTCTTT.

V is TRBV13 and J is TRBJ2-7; 7 bases are a match to TRBD2. This CDR3 is built from 13 residues. J gave up 2 bases and V 5 bases, and 3 bases lay outside the gene matches. CDR1 is PRHDT, CDR2 FYEKMQ, per germline (reference sequence). The chain's CDR3 is CASSDGTTYEQYF. For the CDR3, the DNA is TGTGCCAGCAGCGACGGGACTACCTACGAGCAGTACTTC.

This chain uses TRBV6-5 with TRBJ2-4, with 9 bases lining up with TRBD1. V shed 5 bases and J 8 bases; nucleotides not matched to a gene: 7. The CDR3 spans 14 residues. Per the germline V gene, CDR1 is MNHEY and CDR2 is SVGAGI. The CDR3 DNA reads as TGTGCCAGCAGTCGGGACAGGGATAGCCACATTCAGTACTTC. Residues: CASSRDRDSHIQYF.

The genes are TRBV19 and TRBJ2-3; 7 nucleotides line up with TRBD2. The CDR3 runs 14 residues. J lost 2 bases, V lost 8 bases, and 7 bases had no gene match. The germline gives CDR1 LNHDA, CDR2 SQIVND (reference sequence). The CDR3 reads CASALREFTDTQYF. CDR3 nucleotide sequence: TGTGCCAGTGCCCTGCGGGAGTTCACAGATACGCAGTATTTT.